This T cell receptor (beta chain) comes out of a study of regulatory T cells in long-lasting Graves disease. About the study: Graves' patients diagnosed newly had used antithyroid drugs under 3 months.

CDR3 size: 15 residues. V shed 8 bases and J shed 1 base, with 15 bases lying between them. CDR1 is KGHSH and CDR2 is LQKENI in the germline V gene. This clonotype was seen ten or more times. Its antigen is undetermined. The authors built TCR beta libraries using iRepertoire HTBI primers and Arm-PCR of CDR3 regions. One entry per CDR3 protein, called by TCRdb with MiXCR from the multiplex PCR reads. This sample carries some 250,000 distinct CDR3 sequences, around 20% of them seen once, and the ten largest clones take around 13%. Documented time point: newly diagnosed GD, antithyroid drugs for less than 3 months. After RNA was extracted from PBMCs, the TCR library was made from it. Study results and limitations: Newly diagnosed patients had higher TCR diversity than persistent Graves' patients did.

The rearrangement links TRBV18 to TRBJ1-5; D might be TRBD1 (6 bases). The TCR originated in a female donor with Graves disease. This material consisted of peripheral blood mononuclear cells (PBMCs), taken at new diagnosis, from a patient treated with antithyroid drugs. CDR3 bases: TGTGCCAGCGTCGGGGGGGGCCGGAGCAATCAGCCCCAGCATTTT. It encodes CASVGGGRSNQPQHF.